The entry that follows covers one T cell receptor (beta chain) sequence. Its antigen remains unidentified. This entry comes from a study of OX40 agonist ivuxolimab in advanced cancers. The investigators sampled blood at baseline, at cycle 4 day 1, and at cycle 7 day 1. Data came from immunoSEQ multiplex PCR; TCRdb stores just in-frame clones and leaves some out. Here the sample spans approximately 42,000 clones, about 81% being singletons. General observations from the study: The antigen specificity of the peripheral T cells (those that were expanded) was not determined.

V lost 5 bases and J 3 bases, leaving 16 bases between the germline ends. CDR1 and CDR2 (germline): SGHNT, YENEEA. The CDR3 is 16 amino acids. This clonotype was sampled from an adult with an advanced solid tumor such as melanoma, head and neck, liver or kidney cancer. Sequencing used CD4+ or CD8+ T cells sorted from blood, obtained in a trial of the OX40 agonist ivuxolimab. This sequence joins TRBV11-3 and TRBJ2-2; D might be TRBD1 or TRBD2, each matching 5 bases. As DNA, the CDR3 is TGTGCCAGCAGCCAAATGACGGGGCCTTACACCGGGGAGCTGTTTTTT. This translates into CASSQMTGPYTGELFF.